This is a list of T cell receptor beta chains from one sample in a study of human T cells and chemical hapten exposure. TCRdb used MiXCR to reprocess the 5' RACE reads, holding one entry per CDR3 protein. The sample includes 65,000 to 90,000 distinct CDR3 sequences, about 15% of them seen just once. These receptors were taken from a female donor in good health. Each CDR3 is given with its conserved first and last residue. The order of the fields is D gene, CDR3 length, J gene, clone size, V gene, CDR3 DNA, CDR3 protein. A D gene is named only where the DNA matches it firmly. A clone size is listed for some rows: how often the clone was seen (once, few, many), or a class if it is expanded.

TRBD1 | 15 | TRBJ2-4 | NA | TRBV19 | TGTGCCAGTAGTACGCTGTGGACAGGGGAAAACATTCAGTACTTC | CASSTLWTGENIQYF
NA | 15 | TRBJ2-2 | NA | TRBV5-1 | TGCGCCAGCAGCTTGGGCGAATTAAACACCGGGGAGCTGTTTTTT | CASSLGELNTGELFF
TRBD1 | 16 | TRBJ2-3 | many | TRBV20-1 | TGCAGTGCTCCCCTTTCGGGACAGGGGGCAACAGATACGCAGTATTTT | CSAPLSGQGATDTQYF
NA | 16 | TRBJ2-1 | NA | TRBV28 | TGTGCCAGCAGGCCTAGGACGGCGGGCTCCTACAATGAGCAGTTCTTC | CASRPRTAGSYNEQFF
NA | 12 | TRBJ2-5 | few | TRBV28 | TGTGCCAGCAGTTGGGGACAAGAGACCCAGTACTTC | CASSWGQETQYF
NA | 16 | TRBJ1-2 | NA | TRBV11-2 | TGTGCCAGCAGCCCGTTAGTCCTCGGGGGTAAAGATGGCTACACCTTC | CASSPLVLGGKDGYTF
TRBD1 | 16 | TRBJ1-5 | few | TRBV28 | TGTGCCAGCAGTACACCATCCGGGACAGTTGATCAGCCCCAGCATTTT | CASSTPSGTVDQPQHF
NA | 13 | TRBJ2-5 | many | TRBV29-1 | TGCAGCGCGCGGGACTCTGGAGGAGAGACCCAGTACTTC | CSARDSGGETQYF
NA | 13 | TRBJ1-5 | many | TRBV6-1 | TGTGCCAGCATGAGGGAAGGGAATCAGCCCCAGCATTTT | CASMREGNQPQHF
TRBD1 | 14 | TRBJ1-1 | few | TRBV20-1 | TGCAGTGCTAGAGCGGGACAGCTGAACACTGAAGCTTTCTTT | CSARAGQLNTEAFF
NA | 12 | TRBJ2-3 | NA | TRBV20-1 | TGCAGTGCTGAGAAAGGGACAGATACGCAGTATTTT | CSAEKGTDTQYF
NA | 12 | TRBJ2-1 | once | TRBV2 | TGTGCCAGCAGCGGAGCGGGTACGGAGCAGTTCTTC | CASSGAGTEQFF
NA | 15 | TRBJ1-2 | NA | TRBV6-6 | TGTGCCAGCAGTTACTCGTCGGGAGCTAACTATGGCTACACCTTC | CASSYSSGANYGYTF
NA | 14 | TRBJ2-5 | NA | TRBV5-1 | TGCGCCAGCAGCATTACAGGGATCCAAGAGACCCAGTACTTC | CASSITGIQETQYF
TRBD1 | 16 | TRBJ2-3 | NA | TRBV7-7 | TGTGCTAGCAGCTTAGCCTCGGACAGGGAAGCAGATACGCAGTATTTT | CASSLASDREADTQYF
NA | 15 | TRBJ1-1 | NA | TRBV6-1 | TGTGCCAGCAGTCCATTAACCTCTGCGAACACTGAAGCTTTCTTT | CASSPLTSANTEAFF
NA | 14 | TRBJ2-5 | NA | TRBV7-2 | TGTGCCAGCAGCTTAGTTTCAGGGGCAGAGACCCAGTACTTC | CASSLVSGAETQYF
NA | 14 | TRBJ1-4 | NA | TRBV30 | TGTGCCTGGAGTGTGGGTTTGACTAATGAAAAACTGTTTTTT | CAWSVGLTNEKLFF
TRBD1 | 15 | TRBJ2-1 | NA | TRBV6-1 | TGTGCCAGCAGTCCGGACAGGGGGTCCTACAATGAGCAGTTCTTC | CASSPDRGSYNEQFF
TRBD2 | 15 | TRBJ2-5 | NA | TRBV20-1 | TGCGGTGCCAGGGCTAGCGGGAGGGCCGGAGAGACCCAGTACTTC | CGARASGRAGETQYF
NA | 15 | TRBJ1-4 | few | TRBV25-1 | TGTGCCAGCAGTGGTGGAGGGGCAACTAATGAAAAACTGTTTTTT | CASSGGGATNEKLFF
NA | 13 | TRBJ1-2 | few | TRBV30 | TGTGCCTGGCAAGAAACAGGGCACTATGGCTACACCTTC | CAWQETGHYGYTF
NA | 15 | TRBJ2-1 | NA | TRBV27 | TGTGCCAGCAGTTTAGTGGGTGCTTCCTACAATGAGCAGTTCTTC | CASSLVGASYNEQFF
NA | 16 | TRBJ2-3 | NA | TRBV30 | TGTGCCTGGAGTAGAGTTTGGGTCACCCCGGTGGATACGCAGTATTTT | CAWSRVWVTPVDTQYF
NA | 12 | TRBJ1-2 | few | TRBV25-1 | TGTGCCAGCAGTGGGGAGGAATATGGCTACACCTTC | CASSGEEYGYTF
NA | 14 | TRBJ1-1 | few | TRBV7-9 | TGTGCCAGCCGACACCCGGACATGAACACTGAAGCTTTCTTT | CASRHPDMNTEAFF
NA | 13 | TRBJ1-5 | NA | TRBV3-1 | TGTGCCAGCAGCCAAGACAGGGATCAGCCCCAGCATTTT | CASSQDRDQPQHF
TRBD2 | 16 | TRBJ2-7 | few | TRBV20-1 | TGCAGTGCCCCGTCCCTTAGCGGGGGGGCAAGCTACGAGCAGTACTTC | CSAPSLSGGASYEQYF
NA | 14 | TRBJ1-5 | NA | TRBV5-1 | TGCGCCAGCAGCGCAGGGGACAGCAATCAGCCCCAGCATTTT | CASSAGDSNQPQHF
NA | 18 | TRBJ2-4 | few | TRBV28 | TGTGCCAGCAGGGGGGTTGGGGGCGCAAGTAAAGGAGGGGACATTCAGTACTTC | CASRGVGGASKGGDIQYF
TRBD2 | 16 | TRBJ2-1 | once | TRBV20-1 | TGCAGTGCTAGACTAGCGGGGGGAAACTCCTACAATGAGCAGTTCTTC | CSARLAGGNSYNEQFF
NA | 16 | TRBJ2-2 | NA | TRBV6-2/TRBV6-3 | TGTGCCAGCAGCCAACGGACGGGGGCGAACACCGGGGAGCTGTTTTTT | CASSQRTGANTGELFF
TRBD1 | 13 | TRBJ2-7 | many | TRBV4-1 | TGCGCCAGCAGCCAGGGACAGTCAGACGTGCAGTACTTC | CASSQGQSDVQYF
NA | 15 | TRBJ1-1 | few | TRBV13 | TGTGCCAGCAGCCCCACTGGACACAAGAACACTGAAGCTTTCTTT | CASSPTGHKNTEAFF
NA | 14 | TRBJ1-2 | few | TRBV4-3 | TGCGCCAGCAGCCAGGACCGGGCCTTAGATGGCTACACCTTC | CASSQDRALDGYTF